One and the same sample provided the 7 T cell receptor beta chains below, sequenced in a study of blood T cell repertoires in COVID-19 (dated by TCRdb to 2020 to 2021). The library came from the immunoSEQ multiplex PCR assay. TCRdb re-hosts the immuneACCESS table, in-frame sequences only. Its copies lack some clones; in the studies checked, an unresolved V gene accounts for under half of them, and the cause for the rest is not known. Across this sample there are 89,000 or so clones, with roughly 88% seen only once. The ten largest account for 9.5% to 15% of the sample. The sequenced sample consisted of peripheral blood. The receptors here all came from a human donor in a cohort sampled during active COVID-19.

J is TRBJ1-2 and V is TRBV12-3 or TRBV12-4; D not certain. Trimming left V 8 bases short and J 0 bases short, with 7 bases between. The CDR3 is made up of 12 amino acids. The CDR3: CASSGSNYGYTF. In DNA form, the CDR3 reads TGTGCCAGCTCGGGTTCTAACTATGGCTACACCTTC.

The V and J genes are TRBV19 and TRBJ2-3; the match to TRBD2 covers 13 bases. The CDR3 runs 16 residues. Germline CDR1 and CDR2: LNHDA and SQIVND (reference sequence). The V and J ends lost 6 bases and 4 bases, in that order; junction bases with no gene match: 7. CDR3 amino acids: CASSRGTSGTPDTQYF. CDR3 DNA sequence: TGTGCCAGTAGCCGGGGGACTAGCGGGACCCCAGATACGCAGTATTTT. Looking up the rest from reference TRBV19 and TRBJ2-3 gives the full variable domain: DGGITQSPKYLFRKEGQNVTLSCEQNLNHDAMYWYRQDPGQGLRLIYYSQIVNDFQKGDIAEGYSVSREKKESFPLTVTSAQKNPTAFYLCASSRGTSGTPDTQYFGPGTRLTVL.

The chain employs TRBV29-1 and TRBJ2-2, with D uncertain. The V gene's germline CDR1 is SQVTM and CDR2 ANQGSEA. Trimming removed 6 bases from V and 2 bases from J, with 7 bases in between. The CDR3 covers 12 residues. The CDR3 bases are TGCAGCGTGTACTCAAACACCGGGGAGCTGTTTTTT. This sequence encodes CSVYSNTGELFF.

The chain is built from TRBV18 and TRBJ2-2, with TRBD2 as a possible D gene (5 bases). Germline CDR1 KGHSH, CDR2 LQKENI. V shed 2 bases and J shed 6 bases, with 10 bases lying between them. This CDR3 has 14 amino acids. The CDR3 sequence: CASSPGSGAGELFF. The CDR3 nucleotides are TGTGCCAGCTCACCAGGGTCCGGGGCCGGGGAGCTGTTTTTT.

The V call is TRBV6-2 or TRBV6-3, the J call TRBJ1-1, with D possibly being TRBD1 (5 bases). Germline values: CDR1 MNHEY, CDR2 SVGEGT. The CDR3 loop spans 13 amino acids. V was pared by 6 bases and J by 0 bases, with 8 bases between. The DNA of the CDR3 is TGTGCCAGCAGCAGGGACTTGAACACTGAAGCTTTCTTT. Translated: CASSRDLNTEAFF.

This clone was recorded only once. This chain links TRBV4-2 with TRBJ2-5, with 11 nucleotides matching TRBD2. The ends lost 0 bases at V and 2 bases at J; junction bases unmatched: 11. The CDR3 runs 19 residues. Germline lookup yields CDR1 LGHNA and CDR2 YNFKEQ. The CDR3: CASSQDVVAGGPRQETQYF. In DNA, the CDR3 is TGTGCCAGCAGCCAAGATGTGGTAGCGGGGGGGCCGAGGCAAGAGACCCAGTACTTC.

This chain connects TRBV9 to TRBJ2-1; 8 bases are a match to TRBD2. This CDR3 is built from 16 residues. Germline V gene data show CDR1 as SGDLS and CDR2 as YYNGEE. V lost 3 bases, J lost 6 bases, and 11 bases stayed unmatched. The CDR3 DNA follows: TGTGCCAGCAGCGCGACTACTAGCGGCAGCGTCAATGAGCAGTTCTTC. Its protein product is CASSATTSGSVNEQFF.